The 25 T cell receptor beta chains reported below all come from one sample, sequenced in a study of T cell clones after liver transplantation. Assay: immunoSEQ multiplex PCR; the TCRdb copy retains only in-frame clones and omits some. This table holds around 97,000 clones, around 84% found once. The input for sequencing was CD4+ T cells from blood, taken around 50 months after liver transplant. The receptors come from a human patient who received a liver transplant. Some of these T cells may belong to the graft donor.

This chain uses TRBV14 with TRBJ2-1; 13 bases map to TRBD2. CDR1 is SGHDN and CDR2 is FVKESK in the germline V gene. The CDR3 totals 18 residues. The V segment lost 3 bases and the J segment 9 bases; nucleotides outside the gene matches: 14. The DNA of the CDR3 is TGTGCCAGCAGCCACGAAAAAGAACTAGCGGGAGGGCCAGGTGAGCAGTTCTTC. This encodes CASSHEKELAGGPGEQFF.

The gene calls are TRBV19 and TRBJ2-7, with D maybe TRBD1 (6 bases). This CDR3 has 14 residues. From germline, CDR1 is LNHDA and CDR2 SQIVND (reference sequence). Trimming took off 4 bases at V and 3 bases at J, with 13 bases between the two ends. DNA for the CDR3: TGTGCCAGTAGTAGGACAGCAAGATTCTACGAGCAGTACTTC. Amino acid sequence: CASSRTARFYEQYF.

V gene TRBV9 combines with J gene TRBJ2-2; 8 bases match TRBD2. CDR1 is SGDLS, CDR2 YYNGEE, per germline. The CDR3 sequence is 16 residues long. The V and J ends lost 0 bases and 1 base, in that order; junction bases with no gene match: 2. The CDR3 nucleotides are TGTGCCAGCAGCGTAGTAACTAGCGGGAACACCGGGGAGCTGTTTTTT. It encodes CASSVVTSGNTGELFF.

The chain carries TRBV11-2 and TRBJ2-3; 12 nucleotides align to TRBD2. V lost 5 bases to trimming and J lost 8 bases; unmatched junction nucleotides: 14. The CDR3 runs 17 residues. Germline values: CDR1 SGHAT, CDR2 FQNNGV. The DNA of the CDR3 is TGTGCCAGCAGCAAGGAGTGGACTAGCGGGAATGCGGGTACGCAGTATTTT. Its protein is CASSKEWTSGNAGTQYF. Looking up the rest from reference TRBV11-2 and TRBJ2-3 gives the full variable domain: EAGVAQSPRYKIIEKRQSVAFWCNPISGHATLYWYQQILGQGPKLLIQFQNNGVVDDSQLPKDRFSAERLKGVDSTLKIQPAKLEDSAVYLCASSKEWTSGNAGTQYFGPGTRLTVL.

The gene calls are TRBV6-1 and TRBJ1-6; 8 bases match TRBD1. CDR1 MNHNS and CDR2 SASEGT come from the germline V gene. CDR3 length: 14 amino acids. Germline trimming cut 10 bases from V and 5 bases from J; bases unmatched to any gene: 7. This CDR3 is CATCSTGDNSPLHF. The CDR3 region has the DNA TGTGCCACCTGTTCGACAGGGGATAATTCACCCCTCCACTTT.

The chain has TRBV18 and TRBJ1-3; 8 bases align to TRBD1. The CDR3 sequence is 16 residues long. With V trimmed by 3 bases and J by 4 bases, 8 bases remained unmatched. Germline-derived CDR1 and CDR2 are KGHSH and LQKENI. The CDR3 DNA reads as TGTGCCAGCTCACCCAACGGACAGGGCGGCGGAAACACCATATATTTT. This encodes CASSPNGQGGGNTIYF. The entire variable domain, with the rest obtained from reference TRBV18 and TRBJ1-3, is as follows: NAGVMQNPRHLVRRRGQEARLRCSPMKGHSHVYWYRQLPEEGLKFMVYLQKENIIDESGMPKERFSAEFPKEGPSILRIQQVVRGDSAAYFCASSPNGQGGGNTIYFGEGSWLTVV.

The chain has TRBV5-1 and TRBJ1-1; D uncertain. From germline, CDR1 is SGHRS and CDR2 YFSETQ. The CDR3 extends over 15 amino acids. Trimming removed 4 bases at V and 11 bases at J, with 24 bases between. The CDR3 sequence is CASSPGGFGSPPAFF. CDR3 in DNA: TGCGCCAGCAGCCCGGGAGGGTTCGGGAGCCCTCCCGCTTTCTTT. Looking up the rest from reference TRBV5-1 and TRBJ1-1 gives the full variable domain: KAGVTQTPRYLIKTRGQQVTLSCSPISGHRSVSWYQQTPGQGLQFLFEYFSETQRNKGNFPGRFSGRQFSNSRSEMNVSTLELGDSALYLCASSPGGFGSPPAFFGQGTRLTVV.

The CDR3 here is CAGGSGGNTDTQYF. The CDR3 region has the DNA TGTGCCGGAGGGAGCGGGGGGAACACAGATACGCAGTATTTT. V usage is TRBV7-9 and J usage is TRBJ2-3, with 9 bases fitting TRBD2. J gave up 2 bases and V 11 bases, and 8 bases lay outside the gene matches. This CDR3 has 14 residues. Germline CDR1 and CDR2: SEHNR and FQNEAQ (reference sequence).

The V and J genes are TRBV14 and TRBJ1-6; D may be TRBD1 (6 bases). Trimming pared 1 base from V and 7 bases from J, leaving 14 bases between. The CDR3 sequence is 16 residues long. Germline V lookup: CDR1 SGHDN, CDR2 FVKESK. CDR3 sequence reads: CASSQGSTGLNSPLHF. The CDR3 DNA follows: TGTGCCAGCAGCCAAGGATCCACAGGGCTAAATTCACCCCTCCACTTT. Drawing the rest from reference TRBV14 and TRBJ1-6, the complete variable domain is EAGVTQFPSHSVIEKGQTVTLRCDPISGHDNLYWYRRVMGKEIKFLLHFVKESKQDESGMPNNRFLAERTGGTYSTLKVQPAELEDSGVYFCASSQGSTGLNSPLHFGNGTRLTVT.

The chain recombines TRBV28 with TRBJ2-7; possible D gene TRBD1, 6 bases. V gave up 3 bases and J gave up 9 bases, with 18 bases separating them. The CDR3 consists of 14 residues. Germline CDR1 MDHEN, CDR2 SYDVKM. The CDR3: CASSFHRERTAQYF. The CDR3 nucleotides are TGTGCCAGCAGTTTCCACAGGGAAAGGACCGCGCAGTACTTC. Together with reference TRBV28 and TRBJ2-7, the CDR3 gives the full variable domain: DVKVTQSSRYLVKRTGEKVFLECVQDMDHENMFWYRQDPGLGLRLIYFSYDVKMKEKGDIPEGYSVSREKKERFSLILESASTNQTSMYLCASSFHRERTAQYFGPGTRLTVT.

This clone appeared a single time. The chain employs TRBV2 and TRBJ2-7; the D is unclear. Per germline, CDR1 SNHLY and CDR2 FYNNEI. CDR3 length equals 10 residues. Deletions cut 10 bases from V and 4 bases from J, with 8 bases between. The CDR3 loop reads CATAQYEQYF. Here the CDR3 DNA reads TGTGCCACCGCCCAGTACGAGCAGTACTTC.

This chain connects TRBV9 to TRBJ1-4; tentative D call: TRBD1 (5 bases). Germline-derived CDR1 and CDR2 are SGDLS and YYNGEE. The V gene lost 7 bases and the J gene lost 7 bases, with 17 bases spanning the gap. This CDR3 contains 14 residues. CDR3 coding DNA: TGTGCCAGCGGGGGGGAGACTCCAAGTGAAAAACTGTTTTTT. This encodes CASGGETPSEKLFF. The whole variable domain, remainder taken from reference TRBV9 and TRBJ1-4, is DSGVTQTPKHLITATGQRVTLRCSPRSGDLSVYWYQQSLDQGLQFLIQYYNGEERAKGNILERFSAQQFPDLHSELNLSSLELGDSALYFCASGGETPSEKLFFGSGTQLSVL.

The chain employs TRBV5-6 and TRBJ1-3; D is unclear. The CDR3 contains 15 residues. Germline V gives CDR1 SGHDT, CDR2 YYEEEE. Trimming pared 1 base from V and 8 bases from J, leaving 16 bases between. This chain's CDR3 is CASSLLVGLRDTIYF. CDR3 nucleotides: TGTGCCAGCAGCTTGCTGGTGGGTCTCCGGGACACCATATATTTT.

The chain joins TRBV18 to TRBJ2-2; D unclear. The germline V and J ends were trimmed by 5 bases and 1 base, with 8 bases remaining between them. CDR1 and CDR2 (germline): KGHSH, LQKENI. This CDR3 contains 14 residues. The CDR3 reads CASSKGLNTGELFF. DNA of the CDR3: TGTGCCAGCTCAAAGGGCCTGAACACCGGGGAGCTGTTTTTT.

The count of this clone is one. The genes are TRBV19 and TRBJ1-5; D is ambiguous. Germline V gene data show CDR1 as LNHDA and CDR2 as SQIVND (reference sequence). Trimming shortened V by 5 bases and J by 3 bases, and 11 bases separated the two germline ends. The CDR3 totals 14 residues. The CDR3 sequence: CASSYLANNQPQHF. CDR3 sequence (DNA): TGTGCCAGTAGTTATTTGGCAAACAATCAGCCCCAGCATTTT. The whole variable domain, filled in from reference TRBV19 and TRBJ1-5, reads DGGITQSPKYLFRKEGQNVTLSCEQNLNHDAMYWYRQDPGQGLRLIYYSQIVNDFQKGDIAEGYSVSREKKESFPLTVTSAQKNPTAFYLCASSYLANNQPQHFGDGTRLSIL.

The sample holds one count of this clone. The genes are TRBV7-8 and TRBJ2-1, with 12 nucleotides matching TRBD2. V shed 5 bases and J 8 bases; nucleotides not matched to a gene: 10. Germline CDR1 and CDR2: SGHVS and FQNEAQ. The CDR3 runs to 16 residues. As DNA, the CDR3 is TGTGCCAGCAGCCTTAGGACTAGCGGGGCTCGGGATGAGCAGTTCTTC. Its translation: CASSLRTSGARDEQFF.

V gene TRBV11-2 combines with J gene TRBJ2-1; unclear D gene. CDR1 and CDR2 (germline): SGHAT, FQNNGV. CDR3 length: 18 amino acids. The V gene lost 1 base and the J gene lost 0 bases, with 16 bases spanning the gap. CDR3: CASSLGSLWLSSYNEQFF. CDR3 bases: TGTGCCAGCAGCTTAGGGTCCCTTTGGCTAAGCTCCTACAATGAGCAGTTCTTC.

This chain connects TRBV6-1 to TRBJ2-7, with 7 bases identical to TRBD2. With 6 bases clipped from V and 4 bases from J, the junction kept 12 bases outside the gene matches. Germline CDR1 reads MNHNS; CDR2 reads SASEGT. The CDR3 covers 15 residues. CDR3 protein: CASSHPGRPPYEQYF. The CDR3 coding sequence is TGTGCCAGCAGCCATCCCGGGAGGCCCCCATACGAGCAGTACTTC.

In its sample, this clone was seen a few times. The chain employs TRBV25-1 and TRBJ2-1; D not certain. CDR3 size: 15 residues. The germline V and J ends were trimmed by 2 bases and 7 bases, with 15 bases remaining between them. The germline V gene has CDR1 MGHDK and CDR2 SYGVNS. CDR3 sequence (DNA): TGTGCCAGCAGTGAACCGGGTTTAGGGAAGAATGAGCAGTTCTTC. It translates to CASSEPGLGKNEQFF.

The J gene is TRBJ1-3, the V gene TRBV14; TRBD1 is a possible D gene (5 bases). CDR1 SGHDN and CDR2 FVKESK come from the germline V gene. This CDR3 contains 14 residues. V lost 4 bases and J lost 4, with 11 bases in between. The CDR3 DNA is TGTGCCAGCAGCCGGACTGGGGCGGGAAACACCATATATTTT. Its translation is CASSRTGAGNTIYF. Variable domain in full (rest from reference TRBV14 and TRBJ1-3): EAGVTQFPSHSVIEKGQTVTLRCDPISGHDNLYWYRRVMGKEIKFLLHFVKESKQDESGMPNNRFLAERTGGTYSTLKVQPAELEDSGVYFCASSRTGAGNTIYFGEGSWLTVV.

The rearrangement links TRBV2 to TRBJ1-6, with D perhaps matching TRBD1 (6 bases). Germline V gene sequence: CDR1 SNHLY, CDR2 FYNNEI. This CDR3 contains 15 residues. V lost 7 bases to trimming and J lost 5 bases, with 15 bases between them. The CDR3 nucleotides are TGTGCCAGCACCCCTGCCGGGACACATAATTCACCCCTCCACTTT. Translation gives CASTPAGTHNSPLHF.

The gene calls are TRBV18 and TRBJ2-5; D call uncertain. CDR1 and CDR2 (germline): KGHSH, LQKENI. Trimming shortened V by 3 bases and J by 2 bases, and 13 bases separated the two germline ends. The CDR3 runs 15 residues. CDR3 sequence (DNA): TGTGCCAGCTCACCCTATAACAGCCTACAAGAGACCCAGTACTTC. It is translated as CASSPYNSLQETQYF.

This clone appeared a single time. The chain recombines TRBV6-1 with TRBJ1-5; the D is unclear. CDR3 length equals 15 residues. V shed 5 bases and J shed 0 bases, with 11 bases lying between them. Germline CDR1 MNHNS, CDR2 SASEGT. CDR3 protein: CASSPSLSSNQPQHF. Written as DNA, the CDR3 is TGTGCCAGCAGTCCTTCCCTCAGTAGCAATCAGCCCCAGCATTTT.

The V and J genes are TRBV5-1 and TRBJ1-6; a weak D match, TRBD1 (5 bases). V lost 3 bases to trimming and J lost 3 bases, with 16 bases between them. Germline loops: CDR1 SGHRS, CDR2 YFSETQ. This CDR3 region has 17 residues. This CDR3 reads CASSWGVTEIYNSPLHF. CDR3 DNA sequence: TGCGCCAGCAGCTGGGGGGTGACAGAGATCTATAATTCACCCCTCCACTTT.

This chain links TRBV9 with TRBJ2-1; D gene uncertain. The CDR3 consists of 14 residues. The V gene's germline CDR1 is SGDLS and CDR2 YYNGEE. V was pared by 0 bases and J by 6 bases, with 10 bases between. The CDR3 sequence: CASSVVSDGNEQFF. CDR3 nucleotides: TGTGCCAGCAGCGTAGTTAGTGACGGCAATGAGCAGTTCTTC. The full variable domain, in which reference TRBV9 and TRBJ2-1 provide the parts outside the CDR3, is DSGVTQTPKHLITATGQRVTLRCSPRSGDLSVYWYQQSLDQGLQFLIQYYNGEERAKGNILERFSAQQFPDLHSELNLSSLELGDSALYFCASSVVSDGNEQFFGPGTRLTVL.